Shown below are 18 T cell receptor beta chains from a single sample sequenced in a study of blood T cell repertoires in COVID-19. Some clones are missing from TCRdb's copy, which holds only in-frame ones; the method was immunoSEQ multiplex PCR. The sample records approximately 300,000 clones, more than 75% being singletons. Material: PBMCs or T cells enriched from blood (not recorded which). The receptors were sampled from a woman younger than 30 who had recovered from COVID-19.

CDR3 nucleotide sequence: TGTGCCAGCAGCTTAGTAGCGTCCACCCGGGAGCAGTTCTTC. Its protein is CASSLVASTREQFF. The chain has TRBV11-3 and TRBJ2-1; possible D gene TRBD2, 5 bases. The CDR3 has 14 residues. The germline V and J ends were trimmed by 1 base and 10 bases, with 14 bases remaining between them. Germline V CDR1 and CDR2: SGHNT, YENEEA.

The chain combines TRBV4-1 with TRBJ1-2, with TRBD1 identical over 8 bases. The CDR3 runs to 16 residues. Germline V lookup: CDR1 MGHRA, CDR2 YSYEKL. With 0 bases clipped from V and 4 bases from J, the junction kept 7 bases outside the gene matches. The CDR3 sequence is CASSQEPGQGLYGYTF. DNA of the CDR3: TGCGCCAGCAGCCAAGAGCCTGGACAGGGACTCTATGGCTACACCTTC.

The genes are TRBV3-1 (or the pseudogene TRBV3-2) and TRBJ1-5, with D perhaps matching TRBD1 (5 bases). The germline V gene encodes CDR1 LGHDT and CDR2 YNNKEL (reference sequence). Trimming took off 4 bases at V and 0 bases at J, with 10 bases between the two ends. The CDR3 loop spans 15 amino acids. The CDR3 DNA sequence: TGTGCCAGCAGCCCGCAGGGACTTAGCAATCAGCCCCAGCATTTT. As protein: CASSPQGLSNQPQHF.

The DNA of the CDR3 is TGTGCCAGTAGTATTTTGTCTAGAGGGATATACGAGCAGTACTTC. Translation gives CASSILSRGIYEQYF. The rearrangement links TRBV19 to TRBJ2-7; a weak D match, TRBD2 (5 bases). This CDR3 is built from 15 residues. The V gene's germline CDR1 is LNHDA and CDR2 SQIVND (reference sequence). Trimming stripped 3 bases from V and 4 bases from J, with 16 bases between.

The rearrangement uses TRBV11-2 and TRBJ2-3, with D unclear. There are 14 residues in the CDR3. Trimming removed 3 bases from V and 6 bases from J, with 13 bases in between. Germline V gene lookup returns CDR1 SGHAT and CDR2 FQNNGV. CDR3 nucleotide sequence: TGTGCCAGCAGCTTTGAGCGTTGGTCGGATACGCAGTATTTT. Encoded protein: CASSFERWSDTQYF. Full variable domain (rest looked up from reference TRBV11-2 and TRBJ2-3): EAGVAQSPRYKIIEKRQSVAFWCNPISGHATLYWYQQILGQGPKLLIQFQNNGVVDDSQLPKDRFSAERLKGVDSTLKIQPAKLEDSAVYLCASSFERWSDTQYFGPGTRLTVL.

This chain uses TRBV2 with TRBJ1-2; 8 bases map to TRBD1. Germline V lookup: CDR1 SNHLY, CDR2 FYNNEI. After removal of 8 bases from V and 6 bases from J, the junction contained 14 bases not matched to a gene. The CDR3 contains 15 residues. The CDR3 region has the DNA TGTGCCAGCCAAGCCAGGACAGGGAGGTTCCATGGCTACACCTTC. Encoded protein: CASQARTGRFHGYTF.

The chain uses TRBV5-1 and TRBJ1-3, with D perhaps matching TRBD1 (6 bases). Trimming left V 3 bases short and J 0 bases short, with 13 bases between. Germline V gene data show CDR1 as SGHRS and CDR2 as YFSETQ. The CDR3 is made up of 16 amino acids. CDR3 nucleotides: TGCGCCAGCAGCTCATCAGGGGCGAACTCTGGAAACACCATATATTTT. Translating gives CASSSSGANSGNTIYF.

This rearrangement joins TRBV5-8 to TRBJ1-5; TRBD1 might be the D (6 bases). The CDR3 has 14 residues. Trimming took 1 base from V and 2 from J, leaving 7 bases between them. Germline V gene sequence: CDR1 SGHTS, CDR2 YDEGEE. The CDR3 loop is CASSLRTGNQPQHF. Written as DNA, the CDR3 is TGTGCCAGCAGCTTGAGGACAGGCAATCAGCCCCAGCATTTT.

V and J are TRBV5-1 and TRBJ1-4, with 11 bases aligning to TRBD1. Losses at the gene ends were 0 bases for V and 0 bases for J; bases not matched to a gene: 1. Germline lookup yields CDR1 SGHRS and CDR2 YFSETQ. The CDR3 runs to 17 residues. The CDR3 here is CASSLAGQGATNEKLFF. The CDR3, as DNA: TGCGCCAGCAGCTTGGCGGGACAGGGGGCAACTAATGAAAAACTGTTTTTT.

This sequence joins TRBV5-6 and TRBJ1-2, with a possible D match to TRBD1 (6 bases). Trimming left V 0 bases short and J 5 bases short, with 8 bases between. Looked up from germline, CDR1 is SGHDT and CDR2 is YYEEEE. The CDR3 sequence is 13 residues long. The CDR3 DNA reads as TGTGCCAGCAGCTTGGCAGGGGTTTATGGCTACACCTTC. It yields the protein CASSLAGVYGYTF.

The sample holds one count of this clone. CDR3 DNA: TGTGCCAGCAGCTCACTCGGGACAGGGGGCGGTTATGGCTACACCTTC. Its translation is CASSSLGTGGGYGYTF. This chain links TRBV5-6 with TRBJ1-2; 12 bases are shared with TRBD1. V dropped 3 bases and J dropped 5; count of bases not matched to a gene: 8. Per germline, CDR1 SGHDT and CDR2 YYEEEE. This CDR3 has 16 residues.

The V gene is TRBV6-1, the J gene TRBJ2-5; D is unresolved. This CDR3 spans 13 amino acids. Germline V lookup: CDR1 MNHNS, CDR2 SASEGT. V gave up 2 bases and J gave up 3 bases, with 7 bases separating them. CDR3 sequence (DNA): TGTGCCAGCAGTGAACACTATAAAGAGACCCAGTACTTC. It encodes CASSEHYKETQYF.

The V and J genes are TRBV18 and TRBJ2-3; D possibly corresponds to TRBD1 (5 bases). The V gene lost 0 bases and the J gene lost 2 bases, with 9 bases spanning the gap. CDR3 length: 15 amino acids. The V gene's germline CDR1 is KGHSH and CDR2 LQKENI. The CDR3 nucleotides read TGTGCCAGCTCACCACCTCGACAGTACACAGATACGCAGTATTTT. It specifies CASSPPRQYTDTQYF.

V and J are TRBV7-8 and TRBJ1-2; possible D gene TRBD1, 6 bases. V was trimmed by 3 bases and J by 1 base, leaving 21 bases between them. This CDR3 region has 18 residues. Germline CDR1 reads SGHVS; CDR2 reads FQNEAQ. Here the CDR3 DNA reads TGTGCCAGCAGCTTGAGGAGAGAACAGGGTGACGATAACTATGGCTACACCTTC. Its translation: CASSLRREQGDDNYGYTF.

This rearrangement joins TRBV13 to TRBJ2-1, with D perhaps matching TRBD2 (5 bases). Trimming pared 5 bases from V and 0 bases from J, leaving 17 bases between. CDR1 is PRHDT, CDR2 FYEKMQ, per germline (reference sequence). The CDR3 has 17 residues. The CDR3 sequence: CASSLLRAPSSYNEQFF. The CDR3 DNA reads as TGTGCCAGCAGCCTCTTGAGGGCGCCCAGCTCCTACAATGAGCAGTTCTTC.

This chain joins TRBV4-1 and TRBJ2-2; 12 nucleotides match TRBD2. The V and J ends lost 1 base and 5 bases, in that order; junction bases with no gene match: 8. There are 18 residues in the CDR3. Looked up from germline, CDR1 is MGHRA and CDR2 is YSYEKL. The CDR3 nucleotides are TGCGCCAGCAGCCAAGTAGGTCTAGCGGGGGGGAGGACCGGGGAGCTGTTTTTT. Translated, it gives CASSQVGLAGGRTGELFF.

The rearrangement links TRBV12-5 to TRBJ1-4; perhaps TRBD1 as D (6 bases). This CDR3 is 14 amino acids long. Germline values: CDR1 LGHNT, CDR2 FRNRAP. V was clipped by 7 bases and J by 6 bases, with 15 bases between them. DNA for the CDR3: TGTGCTAGTGCCTCAGGGGTAATGGATGAAAAACTGTTTTTT. Protein: CASASGVMDEKLFF.

This rearrangement joins TRBV2 to TRBJ1-5; 10 positions agree with TRBD1. The CDR3 totals 15 residues. With 8 bases clipped from V and 2 bases from J, the junction kept 6 bases outside the gene matches. CDR1 is SNHLY and CDR2 is FYNNEI in the germline V gene. The CDR3: CASGQGEGGNQPQHF. CDR3 nucleotides: TGTGCCAGCGGACAGGGGGAGGGGGGCAATCAGCCCCAGCATTTT.